The clone carrying this T cell receptor (beta chain) was seen a few times. What it binds is unknown. One entry per CDR3 protein, called by TCRdb with MiXCR from the reads. The profile shows roughly 320,000 distinct CDR3 sequences, roughly 9.3% of them singletons. CDR3 length: 13 amino acids. The V end was cut by 0 bases, the J end by 6 bases, with 12 bases between. Germline assignment: CDR1 DFQATT and CDR2 SNEGSKA (reference sequence). This entry comes from a study of T cell repertoires in cytomegalovirus infection. Overall study findings and caveats: Pooled public TCR beta family frequency picked out CMV carriers with the relevant HLA.

What was sequenced was PBMCs. The chain has TRBV20-1 and TRBJ2-7; a weak D match, TRBD2 (6 bases). The clonotype originates from a human donor in good health (CMV status not recorded). Some clones in this sample may be carry-over from other donors' samples. CDR3 in amino acids: CSARDLVRGEQYV. Here the CDR3 DNA reads TGCAGTGCTAGAGATCTCGTGCGGGGCGAGCAGTACGTC.